Listed here are 7 T cell receptor beta chains from one sample, sequenced in a study of response to subunit inactivated influenza vaccine. TCRdb analysed the RT-PCR reads with MiXCR anew, one entry per CDR3 protein. The sample includes roughly 760,000 distinct CDR3 sequences, around 20% seen only once; the top ten take 10% to 13%. The input for sequencing was PBMCs from blood, taken 4 to 6 days after vaccination. Every receptor here comes from a man aged 50-59 years who received an inactivated influenza vaccine.

This clonotype was seen ten or more times. This chain links TRBV12-3 or TRBV12-4 with TRBJ2-2; D might be TRBD2 (5 bases). V lost 8 bases and J lost 6, with 16 bases in between. This CDR3 is built from 14 residues. In nucleotides, the CDR3 is TGTGCCAGCTCCCCCAAAACTAGATCCGGGGAGCTGTTTTTT. It codes for CASSPKTRSGELFF.

This clonotype occurred a few times. The rearrangement links TRBV5-6 to TRBJ1-6; 7 bases align to TRBD1. This CDR3 is built from 14 residues. V shed 4 bases, J shed 4 bases, and the junction held 2 bases outside the gene matches. Germline CDR1 SGHDT, CDR2 YYEEEE. The CDR3 here is CASSGGQYNSPLHF. In DNA form, the CDR3 reads TGTGCCAGCAGCGGGGGACAGTATAATTCACCCCTCCACTTT.

The sample holds many counts of this clonotype. This sequence joins TRBV7-8 and TRBJ2-1; D unresolved. In germline, CDR1 is SGHVS, CDR2 FQNEAQ. CDR3 length: 15 residues. With 1 base removed from V and 5 bases from J, the gap between germline ends came to 12 bases. The CDR3 bases are TGTGCCAGCAGCTTAGGTCCGGGCGTTAACAATGAGCAGTTCTTC. Protein: CASSLGPGVNNEQFF.

The chain combines TRBV5-1 with TRBJ2-1; 7 bases match TRBD2. V lost 3 bases and J lost 5; bases outside the gene matches: 2. This CDR3 has 13 amino acids. Germline loops: CDR1 SGHRS, CDR2 YFSETQ. The CDR3 bases are TGCGCCAGCAGCTCCGGACTAGACAATGAGCAGTTCTTC. It yields the protein CASSSGLDNEQFF.

CDR3 coding DNA: TGCAGTCCCCAAAACCAAGTCTACAATGAGCAGTTCTTC. As protein: CSPQNQVYNEQFF. The chain recombines TRBV20-1 with TRBJ2-1; D gene ambiguous. The V end lost 8 bases, the J end lost 3 bases, and 14 bases lay between the germline ends. The CDR3 contains 13 residues. From germline, CDR1 is DFQATT and CDR2 SNEGSKA (reference sequence).

This rearrangement joins TRBV20-1 to TRBJ1-1; 7 bases map to TRBD1. The CDR3 covers 15 residues. Unmatched junction bases numbered 10, after V lost 3 bases and J lost 3 bases. In germline, CDR1 is DFQATT, CDR2 SNEGSKA (reference sequence). CDR3 in amino acids: CSARIVAGGHTEAFF. CDR3 coding DNA: TGCAGTGCTAGGATCGTCGCAGGGGGACACACTGAAGCTTTCTTT.

In this sample, this clonotype turned up a few times. The chain combines TRBV7-6 with TRBJ1-4; D unresolved. Germline assignment: CDR1 SGHVS and CDR2 FNYEAQ. The CDR3 has 14 residues. Trimming stripped 0 bases from V and 10 bases from J, with 12 bases between. CDR3 DNA: TGTGCCAGCAGCTTAGCGCCACCAGAGGGAAAACTGTTTTTT. As protein: CASSLAPPEGKLFF.